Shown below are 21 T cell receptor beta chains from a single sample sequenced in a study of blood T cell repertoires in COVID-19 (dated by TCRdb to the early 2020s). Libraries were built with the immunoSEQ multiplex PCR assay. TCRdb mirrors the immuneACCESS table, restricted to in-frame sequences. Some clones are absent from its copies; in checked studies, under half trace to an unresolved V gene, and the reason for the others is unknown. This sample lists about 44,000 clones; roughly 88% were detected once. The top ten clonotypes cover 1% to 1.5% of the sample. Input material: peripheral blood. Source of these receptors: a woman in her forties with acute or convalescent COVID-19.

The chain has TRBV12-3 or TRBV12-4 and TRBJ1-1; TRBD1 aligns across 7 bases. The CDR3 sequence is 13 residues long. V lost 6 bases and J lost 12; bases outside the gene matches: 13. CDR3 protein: CASSVIRQGPPFF. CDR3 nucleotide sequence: TGTGCCAGCAGCGTAATTAGACAGGGTCCCCCTTTCTTT.

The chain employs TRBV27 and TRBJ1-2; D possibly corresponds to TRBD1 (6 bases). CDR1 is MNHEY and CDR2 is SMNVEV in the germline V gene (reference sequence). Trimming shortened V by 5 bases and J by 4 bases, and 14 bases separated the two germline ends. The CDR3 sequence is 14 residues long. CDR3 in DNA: TGTGCCAGCAGTGGAACAGGGCTACCCTATGGCTACACCTTC. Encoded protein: CASSGTGLPYGYTF.

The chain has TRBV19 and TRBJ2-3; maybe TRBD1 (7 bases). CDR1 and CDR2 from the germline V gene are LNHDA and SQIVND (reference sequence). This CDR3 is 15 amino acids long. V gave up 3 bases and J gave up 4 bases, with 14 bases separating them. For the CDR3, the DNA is TGTGCCAGTAGTATCCCGGAGGGGGCGGCAGATACGCAGTATTTT. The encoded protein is CASSIPEGAADTQYF.

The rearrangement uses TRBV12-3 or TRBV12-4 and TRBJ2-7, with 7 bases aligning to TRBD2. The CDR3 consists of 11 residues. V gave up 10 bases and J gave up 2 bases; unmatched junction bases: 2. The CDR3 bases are TGTGCCATCGGGGGGACCTACGAGCAGTACTTC. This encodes CAIGGTYEQYF.

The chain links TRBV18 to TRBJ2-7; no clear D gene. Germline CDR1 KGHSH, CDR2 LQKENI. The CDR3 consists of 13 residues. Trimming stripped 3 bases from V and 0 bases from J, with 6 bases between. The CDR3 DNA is TGTGCCAGCTCACCCCCCAGCTCCTACGAGCAGTACTTC. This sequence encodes CASSPPSSYEQYF.

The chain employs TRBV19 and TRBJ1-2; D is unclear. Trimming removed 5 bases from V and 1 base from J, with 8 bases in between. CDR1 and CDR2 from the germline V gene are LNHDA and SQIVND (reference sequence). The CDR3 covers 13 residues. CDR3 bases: TGTGCCAGTAGTGGGCAAAATAACTATGGCTACACCTTC. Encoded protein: CASSGQNNYGYTF.

The CDR3 spells CSGQTGYEQYF. The CDR3 region has the DNA TGCAGCGGCCAGACAGGGTACGAGCAGTACTTC. J is TRBJ2-7 and V is TRBV29-1; 7 bases agree with TRBD1. Germline CDR1 reads SQVTM; CDR2 reads ANQGSEA. The CDR3 runs 11 residues. V lost 7 bases to trimming and J lost 4 bases; unmatched junction nucleotides: 4.

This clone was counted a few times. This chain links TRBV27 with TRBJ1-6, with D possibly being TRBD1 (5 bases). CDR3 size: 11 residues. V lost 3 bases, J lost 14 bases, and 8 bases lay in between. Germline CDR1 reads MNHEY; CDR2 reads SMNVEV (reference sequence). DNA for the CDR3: TGTGCCAGCAGTTTTGGAGGGGCCCTCCACTTT. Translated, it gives CASSFGGALHF.

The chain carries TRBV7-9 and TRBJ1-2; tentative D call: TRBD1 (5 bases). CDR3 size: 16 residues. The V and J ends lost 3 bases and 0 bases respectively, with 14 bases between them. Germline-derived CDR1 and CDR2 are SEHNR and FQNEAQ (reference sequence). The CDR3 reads CASSLSAGETNYGYTF. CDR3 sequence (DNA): TGTGCCAGCAGCTTGTCTGCGGGGGAAACTAACTATGGCTACACCTTC.

The CDR3 sequence: CASRSGTVAPQHF. For the CDR3, the DNA is TGTGCCAGCAGGTCCGGGACAGTCGCGCCCCAGCATTTT. The chain recombines TRBV27 with TRBJ1-5; 7 nucleotides line up with TRBD1. Germline assignment: CDR1 MNHEY and CDR2 SMNVEV (reference sequence). V shed 6 bases, J shed 9 bases, and the junction held 8 bases outside the gene matches. The CDR3 has 13 amino acids.

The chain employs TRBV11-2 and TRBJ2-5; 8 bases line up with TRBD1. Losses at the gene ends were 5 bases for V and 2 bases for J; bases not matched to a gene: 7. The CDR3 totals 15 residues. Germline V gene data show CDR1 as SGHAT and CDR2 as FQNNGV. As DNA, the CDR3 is TGTGCCAGCAGCCCGGGGACAGGAGGACAAGAGACCCAGTACTTC. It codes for CASSPGTGGQETQYF.

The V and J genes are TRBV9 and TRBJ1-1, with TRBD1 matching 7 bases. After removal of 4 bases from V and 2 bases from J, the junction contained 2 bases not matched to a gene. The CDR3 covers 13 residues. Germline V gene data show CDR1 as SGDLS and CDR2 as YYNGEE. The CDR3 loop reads CASSQGGNTEAFF. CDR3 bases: TGTGCCAGCAGCCAGGGGGGTAACACTGAAGCTTTCTTT. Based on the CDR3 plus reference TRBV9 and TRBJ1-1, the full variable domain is DSGVTQTPKHLITATGQRVTLRCSPRSGDLSVYWYQQSLDQGLQFLIQYYNGEERAKGNILERFSAQQFPDLHSELNLSSLELGDSALYFCASSQGGNTEAFFGQGTRLTVV.

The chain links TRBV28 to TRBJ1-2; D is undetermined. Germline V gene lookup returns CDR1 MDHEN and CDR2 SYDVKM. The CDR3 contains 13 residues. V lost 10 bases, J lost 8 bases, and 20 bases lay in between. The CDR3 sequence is CATAAVRVRGYTF. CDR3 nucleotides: TGTGCCACCGCGGCGGTCCGGGTCCGGGGCTACACCTTC.

The CDR3 region is CASSPRATADEAFF. DNA for the CDR3: TGCGCCAGCAGCCCCCGAGCGACGGCTGACGAAGCTTTCTTT. The gene calls are TRBV4-1 and TRBJ1-1; D call uncertain. The CDR3 runs 14 residues. Germline loops: CDR1 MGHRA, CDR2 YSYEKL. The V end lost 4 bases, the J end lost 8 bases, and 17 bases lay between the germline ends.

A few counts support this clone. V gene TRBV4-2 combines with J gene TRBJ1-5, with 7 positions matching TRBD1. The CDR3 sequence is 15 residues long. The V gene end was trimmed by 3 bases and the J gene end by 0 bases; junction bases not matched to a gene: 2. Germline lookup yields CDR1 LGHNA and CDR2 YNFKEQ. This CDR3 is CASSQGQYSNQPQHF. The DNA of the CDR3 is TGTGCCAGCAGCCAGGGACAGTATAGCAATCAGCCCCAGCATTTT.

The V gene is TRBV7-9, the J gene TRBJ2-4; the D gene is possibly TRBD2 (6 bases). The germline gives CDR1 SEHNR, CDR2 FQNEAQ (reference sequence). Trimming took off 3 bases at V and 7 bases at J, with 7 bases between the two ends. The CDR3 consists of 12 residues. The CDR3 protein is CASSFRENIQYF. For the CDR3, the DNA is TGTGCCAGCAGCTTTCGGGAGAACATTCAGTACTTC.

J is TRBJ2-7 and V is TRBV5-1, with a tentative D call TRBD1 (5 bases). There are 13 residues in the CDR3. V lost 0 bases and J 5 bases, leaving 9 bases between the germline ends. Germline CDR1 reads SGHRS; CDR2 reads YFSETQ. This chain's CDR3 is CASSLDPGNEQYF. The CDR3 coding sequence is TGCGCCAGCAGCTTGGACCCAGGGAACGAGCAGTACTTC.

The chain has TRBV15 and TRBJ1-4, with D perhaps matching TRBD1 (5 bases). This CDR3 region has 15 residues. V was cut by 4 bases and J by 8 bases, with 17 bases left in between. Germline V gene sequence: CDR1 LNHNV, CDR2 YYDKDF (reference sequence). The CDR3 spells CATSMGPGKGEKLFF. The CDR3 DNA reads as TGTGCCACCAGCATGGGCCCAGGGAAGGGGGAAAAACTGTTTTTT.

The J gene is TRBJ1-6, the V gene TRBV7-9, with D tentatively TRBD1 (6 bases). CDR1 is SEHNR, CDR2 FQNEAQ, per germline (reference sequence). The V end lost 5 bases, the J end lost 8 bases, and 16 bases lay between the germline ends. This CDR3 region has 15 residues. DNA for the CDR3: TGTGCCAGCAGCCCCCGGGCGGGGGCGTATTCACCCCTCCACTTT. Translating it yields CASSPRAGAYSPLHF.

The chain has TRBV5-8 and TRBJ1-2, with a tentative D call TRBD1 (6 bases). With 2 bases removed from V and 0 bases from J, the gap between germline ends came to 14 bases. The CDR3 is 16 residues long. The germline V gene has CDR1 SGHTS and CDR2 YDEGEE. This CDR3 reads CASSFSGVSANYGYTF. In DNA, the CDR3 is TGTGCCAGCAGCTTCTCAGGGGTTTCAGCTAACTATGGCTACACCTTC.

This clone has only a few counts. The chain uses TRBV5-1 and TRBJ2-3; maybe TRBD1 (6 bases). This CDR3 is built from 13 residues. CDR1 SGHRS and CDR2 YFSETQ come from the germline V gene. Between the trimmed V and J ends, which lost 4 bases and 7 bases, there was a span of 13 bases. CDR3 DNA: TGCGCCAGCAGCGGTGGACAGTCACATACGCAGTATTTT. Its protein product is CASSGGQSHTQYF.